Each of the 21 T cell receptor beta chains below was sequenced from the same sample in a study of Graves' ophthalmopathy and Graves' hyperthyroidism listed by TCRdb under 2018. Sequencing was performed on an Illumina HiSeq 2000. For repertoire sequencing, TCR beta CDR3 regions were amplified from RNA transcripts. The first round of RT-PCR was done with HTBI primers and the Qiagen OneStep RT-PCR kit, and was followed by a second round of multiplex PCR, then size selection and purification. The public reads were run again by TCRdb, first through fastp at Q25 and then through MiXCR, and only productive beta chains were kept. Rows are combined by CDR3 protein, so each entry shows the most common genes and DNA. The sample table contains about 740,000 distinct CDR3 sequences; only one count was recorded for roughly 41% of them. The ten top clones hold 44% of the sample. What was sequenced was peripheral blood. The receptors were sampled from an adult man with Graves' ophthalmopathy.

A few counts support this clonotype. The chain uses TRBV19 and TRBJ2-5, with 8 bases matching TRBD1. J was trimmed by 4 bases and V by 7 bases; bases with no gene match: 5. Per germline, CDR1 LNHDA and CDR2 SQIVND (reference sequence). This CDR3 is built from 13 residues. CDR3 bases: TGTGCCAGTAAGGACAGGGCGGGAGAGACCCAGTACTTC. It yields the protein CASKDRAGETQYF. Variable domain in full (rest from reference TRBV19 and TRBJ2-5): DGGITQSPKYLFRKEGQNVTLSCEQNLNHDAMYWYRQDPGQGLRLIYYSQIVNDFQKGDIAEGYSVSREKKESFPLTVTSAQKNPTAFYLCASKDRAGETQYFGPGTRLLVL.

This clonotype was detected many times. The V gene is TRBV7-6, the J gene TRBJ2-7; 11 bases line up with TRBD2. This CDR3 spans 14 amino acids. From germline, CDR1 is SGHVS and CDR2 FNYEAQ. V trimming: 5 bases; J trimming: 5 bases; junction bases outside the gene matches: 5. The CDR3: CASSRLAGGHEQYF. DNA for the CDR3: TGTGCCAGCAGCCGCCTAGCGGGGGGCCACGAGCAGTACTTC.

This clonotype occurred a few times. CDR3 amino acids: CAMVKRGDTGELFF. DNA of the CDR3: TGTGCCATGGTCAAACGAGGTGACACCGGGGAGCTGTTTTTT. The V gene is TRBV5-4, the J gene TRBJ2-2; unclear D gene. The CDR3 extends over 14 amino acids. The V end was cut by 9 bases, the J end by 3 bases, with 15 bases between. The V gene's germline CDR1 is SGHNT and CDR2 YYREEE (reference sequence).

The chain combines TRBV25-1 with TRBJ1-6; D gene unclear. Germline loops: CDR1 MGHDK, CDR2 SYGVNS. The V end lost 9 bases, the J end lost 6 bases, and 12 bases lay between the germline ends. The CDR3 is 13 residues long. CDR3 sequence reads: CASFRRSNSPLHF. Written as DNA, the CDR3 is TGTGCCAGTTTCAGGCGGTCTAATTCACCCCTCCACTTT.

This sequence joins TRBV19 and TRBJ2-7, with D possibly matching TRBD2 (6 bases). Trimming removed 4 bases at V and 5 bases at J, with 15 bases between. The germline gives CDR1 LNHDA, CDR2 SQIVND (reference sequence). The CDR3 loop spans 14 amino acids. CDR3 loop: CASSSGGIIDEQYF. The CDR3 DNA is TGTGCCAGTAGTAGTGGGGGGATTATCGACGAGCAGTACTTC.

In its sample, this clonotype was seen many times. CDR3 DNA sequence: TGCAGTGCTCGGGACAGGGTGGGCAATCAGCCCCAGCATTTT. Amino acid sequence: CSARDRVGNQPQHF. This sequence joins TRBV20-1 and TRBJ1-5, with 9 bases fitting TRBD1. CDR1 and CDR2 (germline): DFQATT, SNEGSKA (reference sequence). CDR3 size: 14 residues. V lost 5 bases to trimming and J lost 2 bases; unmatched junction nucleotides: 4.

This chain joins TRBV7-2 and TRBJ2-7, with D hard to call. The CDR3 extends over 14 amino acids. The germline gives CDR1 SGHTA, CDR2 FQGNSA. Trimming cost V 5 bases and J 4 bases, with 15 bases left between them. Written as DNA, the CDR3 is TGTGCCAGCAGCCGTCTTTTGCCGCAATACGAGCAGTACTTC. It encodes CASSRLLPQYEQYF.

Regarding this clonotype: This clone may be a read error of a much larger clone one base away. The V and J genes are TRBV29-1 and TRBJ1-2; D gene uncertain. The CDR3 totals 10 residues. The germline V gene has CDR1 SQVTM and CDR2 ANQGSEA. In DNA, the CDR3 is TGCAGCATTGAAGAGTATGGCTACACCTTC. Translation: CSIEEYGYTF.

The CDR3 bases are TGTGCCAGCAGCTTAGTGTCGGGTGGGGGGGAGCAGTACTTC. Its translation is CASSLVSGGGEQYF. The J gene is TRBJ2-7, the V gene TRBV7-6; D possibly corresponds to TRBD2 (6 bases). The V gene's germline CDR1 is SGHVS and CDR2 FNYEAQ. Trimming took 1 base from V and 7 from J, leaving 14 bases between them. This CDR3 has 14 amino acids.

The rearrangement links TRBV11-2 to TRBJ2-5, with 9 bases lining up with TRBD1. The CDR3 runs to 15 residues. With V trimmed by 8 bases and J by 4 bases, 11 bases remained unmatched. Germline-derived CDR1 and CDR2 are SGHAT and FQNNGV. CDR3 residues: CASRPGTGKGETQYF. As DNA, the CDR3 is TGTGCCAGCCGCCCGGGGACAGGGAAGGGAGAGACCCAGTACTTC.

To note about this clonotype: A much larger clone is a single base away; this may be a read error. This chain joins TRBV10-3 and TRBJ1-1; 7 bases map to TRBD1. The J segment lost 1 base and the V segment lost 5 bases, leaving 4 bases of the junction unmatched. Germline loops: CDR1 ENHRY, CDR2 SYGVKD. This CDR3 is built from 14 residues. CDR3 region: CAISWGDRNTEAFF. The CDR3, as DNA: TGTGCCATCAGTTGGGGGGACAGGAACACTGAAGCTTTCTTT.

This chain connects TRBV20-1 to TRBJ2-5, with D maybe TRBD2 (6 bases). The CDR3 totals 14 residues. Between the trimmed V and J ends, which lost 1 base and 9 bases, there was a span of 18 bases. CDR1 DFQATT and CDR2 SNEGSKA come from the germline V gene (reference sequence). The CDR3 loop is CSARGGGPHQPQYF. The CDR3 DNA reads TGCAGTGCTAGAGGGGGAGGCCCCCATCAGCCCCAGTACTTC.

Only a few counts were recorded for this clonotype. This rearrangement joins TRBV20-1 to TRBJ2-5; 8 bases fit TRBD2. V gave up 1 base and J gave up 2 bases; unmatched junction bases: 6. The CDR3 runs 15 residues. The germline CDR1 and CDR2 sequences are DFQATT and SNEGSKA (reference sequence). The CDR3 region has the DNA TGCAGTGCTAGAGTTCCGGGAGGGACTCAAGAGACCCAGTACTTC. Its protein is CSARVPGGTQETQYF.

This clonotype was seen many times. V is TRBV14 and J is TRBJ1-1; tentative D call: TRBD1 (5 bases). Germline V gene sequence: CDR1 SGHDN, CDR2 FVKESK. The CDR3 is 15 amino acids. Deletions cut 0 bases from V and 4 bases from J, with 12 bases between. The CDR3 loop reads CASSQDAGVGTEAFF. The CDR3 bases are TGTGCCAGCAGCCAAGATGCGGGGGTTGGCACTGAAGCTTTCTTT.

The chain has TRBV7-2 and TRBJ1-2, with TRBD1 matching over 7 bases. Germline CDR1 is SGHTA and CDR2 is FQGNSA. This CDR3 contains 15 residues. V was pared by 5 bases and J by 4 bases, with 10 bases of the junction left unmatched. The CDR3 DNA reads as TGTGCCAGCAGCCCTGTAGGGACAGCCTTCTATGGCTACACCTTC. It specifies CASSPVGTAFYGYTF. Complete variable domain (other parts from reference TRBV7-2 and TRBJ1-2): GAGVSQSPSNKVTEKGKDVELRCDPISGHTALYWYRQSLGQGLEFLIYFQGNSAPDKSGLPSDRFSAERTGGSVSTLTIQRTQQEDSAVYLCASSPVGTAFYGYTFGSGTRLTVV.

In its sample, this clonotype was seen a few times. CDR3 coding DNA: TGCAGTGCTAGTATAGGAGAAGGGGGATCACCCCTCCACTTT. This sequence encodes CSASIGEGGSPLHF. The chain employs TRBV20-1 and TRBJ1-6; D is perhaps TRBD1 (6 bases). Germline loops: CDR1 DFQATT, CDR2 SNEGSKA (reference sequence). Trimming removed 3 bases from V and 10 bases from J, with 16 bases in between. This CDR3 is 14 amino acids long.

This clonotype was seen a few times. The rearrangement joins TRBV20-1 to TRBJ1-6; possible D gene TRBD1, 6 bases. This CDR3 has 14 residues. Germline V gene sequence: CDR1 DFQATT, CDR2 SNEGSKA (reference sequence). Deletions cut 2 bases from V and 10 bases from J, with 15 bases between. CDR3 bases: TGCAGTGCTAGATCGGACAGCGTAAAATCACCCCTCCACTTT. This encodes CSARSDSVKSPLHF.

In its sample, this clonotype was seen many times. The chain couples TRBV2 to TRBJ2-5; D ambiguous. The CDR3 totals 11 residues. V lost 8 bases and J lost 5, with 9 bases in between. CDR1 and CDR2 (germline): SNHLY, FYNNEI. The CDR3 DNA is TGTGCCAGCGTACTGGTGGAGACCCAGTACTTC. Protein sequence: CASVLVETQYF.

This clonotype was detected a few times. The V gene is TRBV12-3 or TRBV12-4, the J gene TRBJ2-7; D perhaps matches TRBD2 (5 bases). The V end was cut by 6 bases, the J end by 2 bases, with 11 bases between. The CDR3 sequence is 13 residues long. The CDR3 sequence is CASRIEGTYEQYF. CDR3 DNA sequence: TGTGCCAGCAGGATTGAGGGAACCTACGAGCAGTACTTC.

There are many counts of this clonotype. The chain joins TRBV19 to TRBJ1-5, with D unclear. This CDR3 comprises 14 residues. V was cut by 3 bases and J by 6 bases, with 12 bases left in between. The germline V gene encodes CDR1 LNHDA and CDR2 SQIVND (reference sequence). The CDR3 protein is CASSIYVEFQPQHF. The DNA of the CDR3 is TGTGCCAGTAGTATCTATGTGGAATTTCAGCCCCAGCATTTT.

The chain uses TRBV19 and TRBJ2-7; D is undetermined. V was clipped by 5 bases and J by 0 bases, with 11 bases between them. Germline assignment: CDR1 LNHDA and CDR2 SQIVND (reference sequence). There are 14 residues in the CDR3. Here the CDR3 reads CASSPRRASYEQYF. The CDR3 region has the DNA TGTGCCAGTAGTCCTAGACGGGCCTCCTACGAGCAGTACTTC.